This TCR beta chain was identified in a study of cytomegalovirus exposure and HLA in healthy donors. For the study at large: Inside one of the first data releases sat around 80 million unique TCRs taken from HLA-typed donors. Points from the study as a whole: Being productive about 90% or about 30% of the time was typical of most TCR beta V segments in an earlier analysis. Among the most significant clusters, several appeared linked to common viral pathogens in a later analysis.

As to this clone: Antigen unknown.

This CDR3 comprises 18 residues. The ends lost 2 bases at V and 5 bases at J; junction bases unmatched: 12. Germline CDR1 and CDR2: SEHNR and FQNEAQ (reference sequence). The study ran its PCR with 60 Vbeta and 13 Jbeta primers. Assay: immunoSEQ multiplex PCR; the TCRdb copy retains only in-frame clones and omits some. Its table records roughly 100,000 clones. The sequenced sample was PBMCs. The source of this sequence is a man in his forties or fifties in good health and CMV-seronegative. This sequence joins TRBV7-9 and TRBJ1-2, with 12 bases aligning to TRBD1. The CDR3 sequence: CASSLSPLGQGAMYGYTF. In nucleotides, the CDR3 is TGTGCCAGCAGCTTATCCCCGTTGGGACAGGGGGCGATGTATGGCTACACCTTC.